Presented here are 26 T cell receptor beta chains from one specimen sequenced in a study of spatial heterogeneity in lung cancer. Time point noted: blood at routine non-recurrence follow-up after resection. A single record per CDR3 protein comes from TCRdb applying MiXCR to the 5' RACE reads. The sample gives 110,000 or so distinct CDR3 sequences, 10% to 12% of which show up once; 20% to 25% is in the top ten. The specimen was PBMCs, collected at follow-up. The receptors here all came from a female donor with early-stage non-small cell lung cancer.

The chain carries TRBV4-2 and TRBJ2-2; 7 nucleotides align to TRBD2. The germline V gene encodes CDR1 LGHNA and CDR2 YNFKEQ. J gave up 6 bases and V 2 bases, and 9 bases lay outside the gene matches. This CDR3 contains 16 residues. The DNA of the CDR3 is TGTGCCAGCAGCCAACGATCGGGAGGAGTATCCGGGGAGCTGTTTTTT. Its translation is CASSQRSGGVSGELFF.

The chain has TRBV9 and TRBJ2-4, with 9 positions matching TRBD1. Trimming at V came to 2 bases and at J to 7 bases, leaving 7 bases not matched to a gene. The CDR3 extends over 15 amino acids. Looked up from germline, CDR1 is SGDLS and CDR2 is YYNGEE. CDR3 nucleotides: TGTGCCAGCAGCGTCACGACAGGGGGTAGGAACATTCAGTACTTC. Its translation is CASSVTTGGRNIQYF. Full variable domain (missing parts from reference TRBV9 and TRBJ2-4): DSGVTQTPKHLITATGQRVTLRCSPRSGDLSVYWYQQSLDQGLQFLIQYYNGEERAKGNILERFSAQQFPDLHSELNLSSLELGDSALYFCASSVTTGGRNIQYFGAGTRLSVL.

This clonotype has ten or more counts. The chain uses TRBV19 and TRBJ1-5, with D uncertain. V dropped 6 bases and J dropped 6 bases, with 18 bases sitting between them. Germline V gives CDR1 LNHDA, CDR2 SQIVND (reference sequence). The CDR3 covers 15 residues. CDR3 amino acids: CASSHREGGSQPQHF. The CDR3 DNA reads TGTGCCAGTAGCCACCGGGAGGGTGGAAGTCAGCCCCAGCATTTT.

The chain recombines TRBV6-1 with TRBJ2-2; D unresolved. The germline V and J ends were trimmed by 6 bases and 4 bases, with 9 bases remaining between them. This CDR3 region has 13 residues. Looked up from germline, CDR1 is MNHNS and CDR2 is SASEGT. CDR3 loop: CASRWGSTGELFF. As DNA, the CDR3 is TGTGCCAGCAGATGGGGTTCCACCGGGGAGCTGTTTTTT.

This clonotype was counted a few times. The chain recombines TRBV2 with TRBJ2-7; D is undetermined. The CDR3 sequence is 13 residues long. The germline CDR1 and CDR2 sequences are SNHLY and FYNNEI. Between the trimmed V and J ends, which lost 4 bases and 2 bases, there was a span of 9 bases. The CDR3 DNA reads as TGTGCCAGCAGTGTTTCCGTAACCTACGAGCAGTACGTC. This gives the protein CASSVSVTYEQYV.

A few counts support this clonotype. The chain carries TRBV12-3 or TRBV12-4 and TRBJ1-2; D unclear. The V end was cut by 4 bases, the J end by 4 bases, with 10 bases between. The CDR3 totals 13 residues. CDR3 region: CASSSDGVYGYTF. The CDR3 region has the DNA TGTGCCAGCAGTTCGGACGGAGTCTATGGCTACACCTTC.

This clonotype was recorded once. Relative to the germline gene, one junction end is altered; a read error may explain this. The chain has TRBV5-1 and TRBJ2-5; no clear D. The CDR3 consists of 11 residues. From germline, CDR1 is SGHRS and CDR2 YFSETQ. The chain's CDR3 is CASSSQETLYF. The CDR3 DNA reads TGCGCCAGCAGCTCACAAGAGACCCTGTACTTC. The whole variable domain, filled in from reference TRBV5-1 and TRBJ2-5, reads KAGVTQTPRYLIKTRGQQVTLSCSPISGHRSVSWYQQTPGQGLQFLFEYFSETQRNKGNFPGRFSGRQFSNSRSEMNVSTLELGDSALYLCASSSQETLYFGPGTRLLVL.

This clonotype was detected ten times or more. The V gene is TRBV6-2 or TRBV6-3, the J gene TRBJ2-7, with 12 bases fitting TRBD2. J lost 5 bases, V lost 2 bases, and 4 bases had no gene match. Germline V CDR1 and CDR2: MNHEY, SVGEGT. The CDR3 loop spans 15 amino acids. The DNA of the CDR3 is TGTGCCAGCAGTTACGGGCTAGCGGGAGGGAACGAGCAGTACGTC. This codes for CASSYGLAGGNEQYV.

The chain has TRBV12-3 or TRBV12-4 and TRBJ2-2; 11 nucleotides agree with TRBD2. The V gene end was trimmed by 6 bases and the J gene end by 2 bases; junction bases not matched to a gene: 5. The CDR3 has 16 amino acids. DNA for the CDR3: TGTGCCAGCAGCTACGGACTAGCGGGTAACACCGGGGAGCTGTTTTTT. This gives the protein CASSYGLAGNTGELFF.

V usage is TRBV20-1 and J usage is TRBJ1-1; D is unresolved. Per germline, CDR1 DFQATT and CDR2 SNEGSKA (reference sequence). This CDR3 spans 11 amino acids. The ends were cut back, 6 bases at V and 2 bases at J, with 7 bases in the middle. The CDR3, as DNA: TGCAGTGCCAGACGTAACACTGAAGCTTTCTTT. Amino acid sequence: CSARRNTEAFF.

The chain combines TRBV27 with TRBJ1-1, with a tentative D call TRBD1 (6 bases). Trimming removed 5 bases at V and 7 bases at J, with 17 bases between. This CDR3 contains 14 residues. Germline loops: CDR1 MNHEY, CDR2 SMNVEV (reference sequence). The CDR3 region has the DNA TGTGCCAGCAGTACGGGACCCTCCAGGGGTGAAGCTTTCTTT. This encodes CASSTGPSRGEAFF.

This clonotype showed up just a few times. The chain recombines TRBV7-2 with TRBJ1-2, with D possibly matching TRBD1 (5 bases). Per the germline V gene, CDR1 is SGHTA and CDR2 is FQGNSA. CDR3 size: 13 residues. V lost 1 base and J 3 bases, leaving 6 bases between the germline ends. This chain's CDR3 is CASSLGRDYGYTF. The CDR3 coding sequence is TGTGCCAGCAGCTTAGGCAGGGACTATGGCTACACCTTC.

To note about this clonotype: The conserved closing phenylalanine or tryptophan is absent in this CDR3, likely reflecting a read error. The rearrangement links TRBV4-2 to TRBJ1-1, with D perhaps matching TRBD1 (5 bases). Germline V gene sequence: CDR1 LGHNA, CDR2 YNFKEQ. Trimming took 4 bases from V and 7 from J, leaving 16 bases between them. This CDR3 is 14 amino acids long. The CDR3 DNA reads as TGTGCCAGCAGCCCGGGTAGGCAGGGAGATGAAGCTTTCCTT. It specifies CASSPGRQGDEAFL.

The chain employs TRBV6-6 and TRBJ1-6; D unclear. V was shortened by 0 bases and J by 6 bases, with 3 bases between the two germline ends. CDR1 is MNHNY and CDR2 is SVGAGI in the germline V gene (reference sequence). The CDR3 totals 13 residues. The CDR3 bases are TGTGCCAGCAGTTACTCGTCTAATTCACCCCTCCACTTT. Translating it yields CASSYSSNSPLHF.

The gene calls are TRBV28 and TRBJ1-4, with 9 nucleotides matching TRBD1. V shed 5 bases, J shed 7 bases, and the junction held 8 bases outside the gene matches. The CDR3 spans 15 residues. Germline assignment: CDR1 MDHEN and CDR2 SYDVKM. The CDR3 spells CASSGPGQGFEKLFF. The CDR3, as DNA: TGTGCCAGCAGTGGACCGGGACAGGGTTTTGAAAAACTGTTTTTT.

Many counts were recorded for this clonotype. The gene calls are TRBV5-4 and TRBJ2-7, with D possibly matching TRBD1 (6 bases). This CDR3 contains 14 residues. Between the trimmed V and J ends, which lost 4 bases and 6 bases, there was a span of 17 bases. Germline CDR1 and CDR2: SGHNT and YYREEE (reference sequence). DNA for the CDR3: TGTGCCAGCAGCCCCGGTGGCAGGGGTTTCGAGCAGTACTTC. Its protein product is CASSPGGRGFEQYF.

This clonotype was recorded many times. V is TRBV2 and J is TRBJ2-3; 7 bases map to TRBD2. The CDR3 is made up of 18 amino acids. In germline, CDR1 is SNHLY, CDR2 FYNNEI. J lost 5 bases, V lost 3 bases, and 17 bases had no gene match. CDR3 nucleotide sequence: TGTGCCAGCAGTGACCCGGCTACGGGAGGCCCGGAGGGAGATACGCAGTATTTT. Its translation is CASSDPATGGPEGDTQYF.

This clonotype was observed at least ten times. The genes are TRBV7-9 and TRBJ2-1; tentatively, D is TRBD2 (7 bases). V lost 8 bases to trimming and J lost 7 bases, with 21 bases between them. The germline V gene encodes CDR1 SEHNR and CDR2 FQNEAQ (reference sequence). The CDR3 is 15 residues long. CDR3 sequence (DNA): TGTGCCAGCGGGACTAACCCCAGGGGTAGTAATGAGCAGTTCTTC. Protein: CASGTNPRGSNEQFF.

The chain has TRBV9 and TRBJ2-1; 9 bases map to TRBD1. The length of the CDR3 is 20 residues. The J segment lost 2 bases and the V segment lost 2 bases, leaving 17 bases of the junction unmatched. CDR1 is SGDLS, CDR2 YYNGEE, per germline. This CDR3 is CASSVDGTGTSFGPYNEQFF. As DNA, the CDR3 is TGTGCCAGCAGCGTCGACGGGACAGGGACTTCCTTTGGCCCCTACAATGAGCAGTTCTTC.

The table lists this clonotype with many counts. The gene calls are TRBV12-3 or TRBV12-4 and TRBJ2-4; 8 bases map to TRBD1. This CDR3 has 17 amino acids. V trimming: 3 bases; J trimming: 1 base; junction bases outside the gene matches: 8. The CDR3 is CASSFWGQGAAKNIQYF. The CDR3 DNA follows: TGTGCCAGCAGTTTTTGGGGGCAGGGGGCGGCCAAAAACATTCAGTACTTC.

The CDR3 spells CASSQILGTQYF. The CDR3 region has the DNA TGTGCCAGCAGTCAAATCCTCGGTACGCAGTATTTT. The V call is TRBV28, the J call TRBJ2-3; no clear D. CDR1 and CDR2 (germline): MDHEN, SYDVKM. This CDR3 region has 12 residues. V was pared by 5 bases and J by 8 bases, with 11 bases between. The variable domain in full, completed from reference TRBV28 and TRBJ2-3, reads DVKVTQSSRYLVKRTGEKVFLECVQDMDHENMFWYRQDPGLGLRLIYFSYDVKMKEKGDIPEGYSVSREKKERFSLILESASTNQTSMYLCASSQILGTQYFGPGTRLTVL.

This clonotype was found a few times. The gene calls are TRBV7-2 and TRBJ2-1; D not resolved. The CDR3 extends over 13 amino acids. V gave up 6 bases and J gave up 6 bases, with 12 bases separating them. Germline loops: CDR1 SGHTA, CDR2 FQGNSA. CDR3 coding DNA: TGTGCCAGCAGTCGACCCCAAGTCAATGAGCAGTTCTTC. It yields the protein CASSRPQVNEQFF.

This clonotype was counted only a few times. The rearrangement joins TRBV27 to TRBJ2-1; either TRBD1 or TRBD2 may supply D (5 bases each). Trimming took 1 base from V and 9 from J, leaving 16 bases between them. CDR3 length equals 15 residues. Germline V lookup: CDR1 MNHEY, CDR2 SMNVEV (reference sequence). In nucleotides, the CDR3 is TGTGCCAGCAGTTTATATGGGGGTCGTTTCGGTGAGCAGTTCTTC. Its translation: CASSLYGGRFGEQFF.

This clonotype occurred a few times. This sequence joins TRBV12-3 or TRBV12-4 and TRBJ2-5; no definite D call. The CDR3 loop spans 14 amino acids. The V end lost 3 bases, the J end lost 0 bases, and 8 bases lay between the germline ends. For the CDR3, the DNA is TGTGCCAGCAGTTTGTCCGGCGACCAAGAGACCCAGTACTTC. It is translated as CASSLSGDQETQYF.

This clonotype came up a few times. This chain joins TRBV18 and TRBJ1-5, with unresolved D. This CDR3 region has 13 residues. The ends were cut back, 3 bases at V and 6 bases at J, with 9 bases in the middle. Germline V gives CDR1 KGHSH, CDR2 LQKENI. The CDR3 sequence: CASSPAGSQPQHF. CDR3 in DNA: TGTGCCAGCTCACCCGCGGGGTCTCAGCCCCAGCATTTT.

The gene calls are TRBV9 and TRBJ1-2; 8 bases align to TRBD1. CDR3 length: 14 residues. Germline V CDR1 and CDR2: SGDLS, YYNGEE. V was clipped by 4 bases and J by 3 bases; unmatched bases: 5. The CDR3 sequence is CASSNRGVDYGYTF. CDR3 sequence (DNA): TGTGCCAGCAGCAACAGGGGGGTTGACTATGGCTACACCTTC.